This T cell receptor (beta chain) appears in the sequencing data of a study of cytomegalovirus exposure and HLA in healthy donors. This PCR relied on a set of 60 Vbeta primers and 13 Jbeta primers. Sequencing used immunoSEQ multiplex PCR; TCRdb keeps in-frame clones, though not all of them. The sample has 15,000 to 20,000 clones, about 70% seen once. The J segment lost 7 bases and the V segment lost 2 bases, leaving 12 bases of the junction unmatched. The CDR3 extends over 16 amino acids. Germline CDR1 reads LGHNT; CDR2 reads FRNRAP. This clone was recorded only once. Its antigen is undetermined. General study findings and limits: A prior analysis recorded that most TCR beta V segments were productive about 90% or about 30% of the time. Associated with HLA alleles at 0.05 false discovery rate in a later analysis were over 15,000 TCR beta sequences. Later genetic work tied a missense DCLRE1C variant to beta-chain V and J trimming.

The TCR sequence derives from a man younger than 30 in good health and CMV-seronegative. The sequencing input was PBMCs. V gene TRBV12-5 combines with J gene TRBJ1-2; 8 nucleotides align to TRBD1. The DNA of the CDR3 is TGTGCTAGTGGTTTGTACCCCGCGGGGACAGGCCGTGGCTACACCTTC. It translates to CASGLYPAGTGRGYTF.